The TCR beta chain described here comes from a study of cytomegalovirus exposure and HLA in healthy donors. Overall study context: In an early release, HLA-typed donors contributed tens of millions of unique TCR sequences.

Study conclusions and caveats: A likely sequencing artifact accounted for one observed cluster of highly shared sequence variants.

Looked up from germline, CDR1 is MDHEN and CDR2 is SYDVKM. Trimming removed 5 bases at V and 7 bases at J, with 21 bases between. The CDR3 totals 16 residues. Details on this clone: Its antigen is undetermined.

PCR amplification relied on 60 Vbeta primers (plus 13 Jbeta primers). Assay used: immunoSEQ multiplex PCR; TCRdb lists only in-frame clones, some missing. Here the sample spans roughly 130,000 clones, roughly 62% being singletons. The V and J genes are TRBV28 and TRBJ2-1; D perhaps matches TRBD1 (6 bases). This sequence was found in a man aged 25-45 years in good health and CMV-seropositive. Material for sequencing was PBMCs. The CDR3 DNA reads as TGTGCCAGCAGTCGAAAGAGGACAGTTCTATGGAATGAGCAGTTCTTC. Its translation is CASSRKRTVLWNEQFF. Full variable domain (missing parts from reference TRBV28 and TRBJ2-1): DVKVTQSSRYLVKRTGEKVFLECVQDMDHENMFWYRQDPGLGLRLIYFSYDVKMKEKGDIPEGYSVSREKKERFSLILESASTNQTSMYLCASSRKRTVLWNEQFFGPGTRLTVL.